This entry describes one T cell receptor (beta chain). What it binds is not known. This entry belongs to a study of somatic mutations in cytotoxic T cells in rheumatoid arthritis. Study-level background: Blood from the patient (over 28 ml EDTA) was drawn right after diagnosis, pretreatment.

Overall study findings and caveats: Patients with rheumatoid arthritis showed a slight underrepresentation of TRBV07, a finding that was never subjected to any adjustment for multiple comparisons. There were 8 of 65 patients in whom the largest CD8+ clone exceeded 20% of CD8+ cells.

Trimming took 1 base from V and 5 from J, leaving 9 bases between them. The germline V gene encodes CDR1 SQVTM and CDR2 ANQGSEA. This CDR3 contains 13 residues. In the original processing: In patients, CD8+ clones bigger than 1% rarely had the same sequence as a published virus-specific TCRB. TCRdb's copy holds only in-frame clones and misses some; the assay was immunoSEQ multiplex PCR. V and J calls and clone size are as listed in that table; D and trimming were resolved from the DNA. The table lists some 19,000 clones, around four fifths of them singletons, with roughly 9.8% in the top ten. Input material: CD8+ T cells sorted from blood. The chain is built from TRBV29-1 and TRBJ2-1; D not resolved. The source is a man younger than 35 with rheumatoid arthritis. The CDR3 loop is CSVEAALNNEQFF. The CDR3 DNA follows: TGCAGCGTTGAAGCTGCGCTGAACAATGAGCAGTTCTTC.